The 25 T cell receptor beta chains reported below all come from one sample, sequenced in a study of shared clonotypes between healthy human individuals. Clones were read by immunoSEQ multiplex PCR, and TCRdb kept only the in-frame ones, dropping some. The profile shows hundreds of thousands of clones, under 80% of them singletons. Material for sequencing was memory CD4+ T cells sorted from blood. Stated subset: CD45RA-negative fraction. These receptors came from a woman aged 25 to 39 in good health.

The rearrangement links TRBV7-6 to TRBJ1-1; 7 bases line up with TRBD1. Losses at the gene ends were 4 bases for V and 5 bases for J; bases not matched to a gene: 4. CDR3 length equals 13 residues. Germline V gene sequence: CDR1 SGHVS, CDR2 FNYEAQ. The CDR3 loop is CASSSDRETEAFF. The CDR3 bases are TGTGCCAGCAGCTCAGACAGGGAAACTGAAGCTTTCTTT. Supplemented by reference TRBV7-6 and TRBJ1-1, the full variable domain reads GAGVSQSPRYKVTKRGQDVALRCDPISGHVSLYWYRQALGQGPEFLTYFNYEAQQDKSGLPNDRFSAERPEGSISTLTIQRTEQRDSAMYRCASSSDRETEAFFGQGTRLTVV.

The CDR3 DNA reads TGTGCCAGCTCACCACCGGTGGTTGGCAGCACAGATACGCAGTATTTT. Amino acid sequence: CASSPPVVGSTDTQYF. The J gene is TRBJ2-3, the V gene TRBV18; D uncertain. Deletions cut 0 bases from V and 0 bases from J, with 10 bases between. The CDR3 has 16 amino acids. Germline V gene lookup returns CDR1 KGHSH and CDR2 LQKENI.

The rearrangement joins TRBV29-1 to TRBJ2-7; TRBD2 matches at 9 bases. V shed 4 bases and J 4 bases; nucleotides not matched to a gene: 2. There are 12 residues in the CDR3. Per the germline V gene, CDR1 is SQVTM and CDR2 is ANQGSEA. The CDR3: CSVATSGYEQYF. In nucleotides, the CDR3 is TGCAGCGTTGCCACTAGCGGGTACGAGCAGTACTTC.

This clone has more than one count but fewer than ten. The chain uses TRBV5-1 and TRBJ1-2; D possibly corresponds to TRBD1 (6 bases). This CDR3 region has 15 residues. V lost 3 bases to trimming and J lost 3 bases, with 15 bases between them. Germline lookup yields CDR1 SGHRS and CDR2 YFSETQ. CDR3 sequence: CASSSAGGRDYGYTF. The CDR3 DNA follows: TGCGCCAGCAGCTCGGCGGGGGGGCGCGACTATGGCTACACCTTC.

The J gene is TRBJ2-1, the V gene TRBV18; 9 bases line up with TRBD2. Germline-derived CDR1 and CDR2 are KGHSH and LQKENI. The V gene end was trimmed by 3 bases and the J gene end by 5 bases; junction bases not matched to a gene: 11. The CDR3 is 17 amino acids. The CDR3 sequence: CASSPRFSGRGHNEQFF. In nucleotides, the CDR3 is TGTGCCAGCTCACCCCGGTTTAGCGGGAGAGGCCACAATGAGCAGTTCTTC.

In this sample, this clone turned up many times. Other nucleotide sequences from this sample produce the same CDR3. The CDR3 coding sequence is TGTGCCAGCAGCCAAGACACGAACACTGAAGCTTTCTTT. Translating gives CASSQDTNTEAFF. The rearrangement joins TRBV14 to TRBJ1-1; unclear D gene. Germline values: CDR1 SGHDN, CDR2 FVKESK. The CDR3 runs to 13 residues. V lost 0 bases, J lost 1 base, and 3 bases lay in between.

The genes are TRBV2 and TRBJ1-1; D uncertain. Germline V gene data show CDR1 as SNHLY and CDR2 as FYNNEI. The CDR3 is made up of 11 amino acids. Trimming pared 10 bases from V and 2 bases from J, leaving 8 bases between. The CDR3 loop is CATRTNTEAFF. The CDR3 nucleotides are TGTGCCACCCGAACTAACACTGAAGCTTTCTTT.

CDR3 protein: CASSLGLERQETQYF. CDR3 nucleotides: TGTGCCAGCAGCTTGGGGCTCGAGCGGCAAGAGACCCAGTACTTC. The chain is built from TRBV7-7 and TRBJ2-5; D tentatively fits TRBD1 or TRBD2 (5 bases each). The germline CDR1 and CDR2 sequences are SSHAT and FNYEAQ (reference sequence). Trimming cost V 3 bases and J 2 bases, with 13 bases left between them. The CDR3 covers 15 residues.

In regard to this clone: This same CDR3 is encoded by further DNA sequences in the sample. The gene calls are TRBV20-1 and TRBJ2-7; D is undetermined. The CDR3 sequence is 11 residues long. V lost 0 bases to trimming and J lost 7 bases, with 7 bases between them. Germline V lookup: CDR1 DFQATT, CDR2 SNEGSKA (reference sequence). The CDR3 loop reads CSARDRVEQYF. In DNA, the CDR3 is TGCAGTGCTAGAGATCGCGTGGAGCAGTACTTC.

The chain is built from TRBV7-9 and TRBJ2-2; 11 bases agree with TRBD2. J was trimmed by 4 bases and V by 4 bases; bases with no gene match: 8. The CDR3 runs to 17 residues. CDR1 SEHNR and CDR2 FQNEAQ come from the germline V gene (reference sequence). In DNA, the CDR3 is TGTGCCAGCAGCTCGGGACTAGCGGTCCTTCCCACCGGGGAGCTGTTTTTT. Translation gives CASSSGLAVLPTGELFF. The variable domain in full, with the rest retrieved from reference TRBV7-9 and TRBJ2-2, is DTGVSQNPRHKITKRGQNVTFRCDPISEHNRLYWYRQTLGQGPEFLTYFQNEAQLEKSRLLSDRFSAERPKGSFSTLEIQRTEQGDSAMYLCASSSGLAVLPTGELFFGEGSRLTVL.

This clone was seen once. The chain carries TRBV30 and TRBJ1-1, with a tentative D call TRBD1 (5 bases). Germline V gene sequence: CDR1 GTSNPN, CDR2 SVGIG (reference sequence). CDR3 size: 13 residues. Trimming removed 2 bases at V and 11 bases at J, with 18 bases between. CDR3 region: CAWSPRRASRAFF. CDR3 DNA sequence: TGTGCCTGGAGTCCCCGCAGGGCGTCCCGGGCTTTCTTT.

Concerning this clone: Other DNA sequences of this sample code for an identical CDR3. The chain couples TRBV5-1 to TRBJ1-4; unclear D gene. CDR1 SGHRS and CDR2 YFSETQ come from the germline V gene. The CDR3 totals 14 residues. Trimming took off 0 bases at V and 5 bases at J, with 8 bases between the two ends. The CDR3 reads CASSLVGYNEKLFF. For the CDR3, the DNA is TGCGCCAGCAGCTTGGTAGGCTACAATGAAAAACTGTTTTTT.

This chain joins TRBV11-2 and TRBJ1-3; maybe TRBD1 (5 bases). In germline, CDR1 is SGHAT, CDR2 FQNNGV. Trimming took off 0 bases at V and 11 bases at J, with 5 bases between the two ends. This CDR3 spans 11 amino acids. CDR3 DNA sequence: TGTGCCAGCAGCTTAGAGGGGGCCATATATTTT. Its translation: CASSLEGAIYF. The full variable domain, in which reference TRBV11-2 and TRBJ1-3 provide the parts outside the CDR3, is EAGVAQSPRYKIIEKRQSVAFWCNPISGHATLYWYQQILGQGPKLLIQFQNNGVVDDSQLPKDRFSAERLKGVDSTLKIQPAKLEDSAVYLCASSLEGAIYFGEGSWLTVV.

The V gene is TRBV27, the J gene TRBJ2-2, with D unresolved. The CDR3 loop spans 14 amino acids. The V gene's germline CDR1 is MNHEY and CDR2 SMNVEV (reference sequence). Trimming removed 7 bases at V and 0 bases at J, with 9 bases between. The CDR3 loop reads CASNEQPNTGELFF. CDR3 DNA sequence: TGTGCCAGCAACGAACAGCCGAACACCGGGGAGCTGTTTTTT.

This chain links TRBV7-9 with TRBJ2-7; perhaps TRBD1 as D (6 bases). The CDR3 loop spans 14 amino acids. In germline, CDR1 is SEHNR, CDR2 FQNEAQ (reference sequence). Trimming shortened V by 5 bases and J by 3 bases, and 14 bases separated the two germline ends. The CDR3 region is CASSPRVGGYEQYF. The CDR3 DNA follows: TGTGCCAGCAGCCCTAGGGTAGGGGGCTACGAGCAGTACTTC.

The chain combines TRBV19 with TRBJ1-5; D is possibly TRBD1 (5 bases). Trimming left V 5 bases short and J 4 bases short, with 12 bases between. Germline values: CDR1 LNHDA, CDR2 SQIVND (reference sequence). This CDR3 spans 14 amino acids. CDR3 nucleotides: TGTGCCAGTAGTTGGCAGGGCGGGAATCAGCCCCAGCATTTT. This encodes CASSWQGGNQPQHF. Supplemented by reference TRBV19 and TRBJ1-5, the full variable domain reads DGGITQSPKYLFRKEGQNVTLSCEQNLNHDAMYWYRQDPGQGLRLIYYSQIVNDFQKGDIAEGYSVSREKKESFPLTVTSAQKNPTAFYLCASSWQGGNQPQHFGDGTRLSIL.

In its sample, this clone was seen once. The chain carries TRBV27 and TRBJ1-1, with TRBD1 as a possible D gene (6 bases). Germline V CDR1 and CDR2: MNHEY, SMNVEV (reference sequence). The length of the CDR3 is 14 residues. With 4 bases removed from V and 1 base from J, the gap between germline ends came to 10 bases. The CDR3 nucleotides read TGTGCCAGCAGTTCACTGACAGGGAACACTGAAGCTTTCTTT. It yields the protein CASSSLTGNTEAFF.

The CDR3 here is CASSRQGGYEQYF. As DNA, the CDR3 is TGCGCCAGCAGTCGACAGGGGGGCTACGAGCAGTACTTC. J is TRBJ2-7 and V is TRBV10-2, with 9 bases aligning to TRBD1. CDR3 size: 13 residues. Trimming removed 5 bases from V and 3 bases from J; junction bases left unmatched: 2. Germline CDR1 WSHSY, CDR2 SAAADI.

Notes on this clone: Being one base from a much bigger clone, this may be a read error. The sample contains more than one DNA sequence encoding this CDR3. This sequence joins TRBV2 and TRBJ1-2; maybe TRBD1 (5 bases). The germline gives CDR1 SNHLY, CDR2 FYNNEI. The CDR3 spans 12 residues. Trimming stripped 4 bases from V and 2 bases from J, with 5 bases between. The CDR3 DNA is TGTGCCAGCAGTGGACAGAACTATGGCTACACCTTC. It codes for CASSGQNYGYTF.

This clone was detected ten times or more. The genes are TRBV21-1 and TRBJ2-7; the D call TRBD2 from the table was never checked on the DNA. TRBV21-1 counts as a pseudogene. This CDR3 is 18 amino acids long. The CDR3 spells CASTTGEIGGRSIYEQYF. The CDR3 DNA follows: TGTGCCAGCACTACAGGGGAAATTGGCGGGAGGTCTATCTACGAGCAGTACTTC.

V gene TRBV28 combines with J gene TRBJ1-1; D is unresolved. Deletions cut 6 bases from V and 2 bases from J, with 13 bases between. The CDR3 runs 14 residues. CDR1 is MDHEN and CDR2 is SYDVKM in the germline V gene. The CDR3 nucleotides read TGTGCCAGCAGCCGCCGGAGTTCTAACACTGAAGCTTTCTTT. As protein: CASSRRSSNTEAFF. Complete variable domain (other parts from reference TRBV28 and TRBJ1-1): DVKVTQSSRYLVKRTGEKVFLECVQDMDHENMFWYRQDPGLGLRLIYFSYDVKMKEKGDIPEGYSVSREKKERFSLILESASTNQTSMYLCASSRRSSNTEAFFGQGTRLTVV.

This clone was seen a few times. DNA for the CDR3: TGTGCCAGGAGAAAAGTCCTAAGAACCTACGAGCAGTACTTC. This codes for CARRKVLRTYEQYF. V and J are TRBV27 and TRBJ2-7; the D is unclear. V lost 9 bases to trimming and J lost 2 bases, with 17 bases between them. CDR3 size: 14 residues. CDR1 MNHEY and CDR2 SMNVEV come from the germline V gene (reference sequence).

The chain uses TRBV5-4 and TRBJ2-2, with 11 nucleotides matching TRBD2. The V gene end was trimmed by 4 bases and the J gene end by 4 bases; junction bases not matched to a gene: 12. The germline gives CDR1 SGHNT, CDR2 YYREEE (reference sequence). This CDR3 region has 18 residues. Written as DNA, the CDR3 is TGTGCCAGCAGCCACCTCATAGCGGGAGGGCGTGGCACCGGGGAGCTGTTTTTT. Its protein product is CASSHLIAGGRGTGELFF.

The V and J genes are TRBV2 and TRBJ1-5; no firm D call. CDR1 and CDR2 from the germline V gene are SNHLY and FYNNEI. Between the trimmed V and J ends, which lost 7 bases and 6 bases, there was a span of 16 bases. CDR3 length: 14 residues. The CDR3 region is CASTDYPGFQPQHF. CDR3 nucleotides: TGTGCCAGCACAGATTATCCGGGCTTTCAGCCCCAGCATTTT.

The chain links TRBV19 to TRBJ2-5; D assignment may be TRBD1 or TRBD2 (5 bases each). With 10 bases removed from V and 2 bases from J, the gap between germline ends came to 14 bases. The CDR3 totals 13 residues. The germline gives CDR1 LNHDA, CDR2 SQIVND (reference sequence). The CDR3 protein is CANNWGPQETQYF. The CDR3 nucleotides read TGTGCCAACAACTGGGGACCGCAAGAGACCCAGTACTTC.